This T cell receptor (delta chain) is from a study of gamma-delta T cells after stem cell transplantation. Germline V lookup: CDR1 TSWWSYY, CDR2 QGS. The CDR3 runs 21 residues. Trimming at V came to 2 bases and at J to 8 bases, leaving 28 bases not matched to a gene. Turning to this clone: A far larger clone is just one base off, so this is likely a read error. This sample includes further DNA sequences coding for the same CDR3.

TCRdb reran clone calling via CATT on the RT-PCR reads. This sample yields roughly 1,700 delta-chain clones, of which 4% to 4.5% are seen a single time; approximately 39% belongs to the top ten. The specimen was gamma-delta T cells. This chain connects TRDV1 to TRDJ1, with 8 bases aligning to TRDD2. This TCR was recovered from a human donor. It is not recorded whose cells these are; they may come from a transplant donor. The CDR3 DNA is TGTGCTCTTGGGGAAACTGTCTTCCTACTTCCATTGGGGTCTACCTGGGGCAAACTCATCTTT. Residues: CALGETVFLLPLGSTWGKLIF.